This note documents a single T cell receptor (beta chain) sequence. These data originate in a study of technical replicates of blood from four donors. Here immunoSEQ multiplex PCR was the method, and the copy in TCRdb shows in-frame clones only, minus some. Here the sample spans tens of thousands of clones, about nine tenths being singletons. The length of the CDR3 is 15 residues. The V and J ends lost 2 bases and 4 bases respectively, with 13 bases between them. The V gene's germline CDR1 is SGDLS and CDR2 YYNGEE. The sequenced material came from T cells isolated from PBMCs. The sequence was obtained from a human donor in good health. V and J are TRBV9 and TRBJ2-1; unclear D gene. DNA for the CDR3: TGTGCCAGCAGCGTTGACTCCACCCCTTACAATGAGCAGTTCTTC. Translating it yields CASSVDSTPYNEQFF.